Presented here are 9 T cell receptor beta chains from one specimen sequenced in a study of Graves' ophthalmopathy and Graves' hyperthyroidism. Transcripts of RNA were the source for amplifying TCR beta CDR3 regions. Scientists carried out first-round RT-PCR using HTBI primers and then a second-round multiplex PCR. Using its own MiXCR run on the multiplex PCR reads, TCRdb lists one record per CDR3 protein. The top ten clones hold about 7.3% of a sample with a few hundred thousand distinct CDR3 sequences, less than 20% of them seen once. Source material: peripheral blood. All receptors come from a woman younger than 35 with stable Graves' hyperthyroidism.

This clonotype was seen many times. This chain connects TRBV12-3 or TRBV12-4 to TRBJ1-1, with D hard to call. The CDR3 extends over 12 amino acids. Trimming removed 6 bases at V and 7 bases at J, with 12 bases between. The CDR3 reads CASRPDEGEAFF. The CDR3 DNA follows: TGTGCCAGCAGACCAGACGAGGGTGAAGCTTTCTTT.

This clonotype has a count of ten or more. CDR3 loop: CASSRDREGGYTF. The CDR3 coding sequence is TGTGCCAGCAGCCGGGACAGGGAAGGTGGCTACACCTTC. V gene TRBV6-5 combines with J gene TRBJ1-2; 9 bases match TRBD1. The V segment lost 6 bases and the J segment 7 bases; nucleotides outside the gene matches: 6. Germline V gives CDR1 MNHEY, CDR2 SVGAGI. The CDR3 consists of 13 residues.

This clonotype was recorded at least ten times. The chain couples TRBV27 to TRBJ2-7; the D gene is possibly TRBD2 (6 bases). Trimming took off 3 bases at V and 10 bases at J, with 10 bases between the two ends. The germline V gene has CDR1 MNHEY and CDR2 SMNVEV (reference sequence). The CDR3 spans 11 residues. CDR3 amino acids: CASSFGEVQYF. Written as DNA, the CDR3 is TGTGCCAGCAGTTTCGGGGAGGTACAGTACTTC.

This clonotype was detected many times. The chain combines TRBV29-1 with TRBJ1-1; 9 bases fit TRBD1. With 5 bases clipped from V and 1 base from J, the junction kept 2 bases outside the gene matches. CDR1 is SQVTM, CDR2 ANQGSEA, per germline. The CDR3 is 13 residues long. The CDR3: CSVQTGGNTEAFF. DNA for the CDR3: TGCAGCGTTCAGACAGGGGGGAACACTGAAGCTTTCTTT.

This clonotype was seen at least ten times. The V and J genes are TRBV5-1 and TRBJ2-7, with a possible D match to TRBD1 (6 bases). The CDR3 contains 15 residues. V was trimmed by 0 bases and J by 2 bases, leaving 12 bases between them. Germline CDR1 SGHRS, CDR2 YFSETQ. As DNA, the CDR3 is TGCGCCAGCAGCTTGGCATGGGGACAAACCTACGAGCAGTACTTC. Amino acid sequence: CASSLAWGQTYEQYF.

This clonotype was observed at least ten times. This chain joins TRBV7-2 and TRBJ2-5; 8 positions match TRBD2. CDR3 length equals 16 residues. After removal of 1 base from V and 5 bases from J, the junction contained 9 bases not matched to a gene. Germline V lookup: CDR1 SGHTA, CDR2 FQGNSA. CDR3 sequence (DNA): TGTGCCAGCAGCTTAGTTCCGGGGGGGAGGGTGGAGACCCAGTACTTC. Amino acids: CASSLVPGGRVETQYF.

This CDR3 reads CSARQRGQGPFYGYTF. The CDR3 nucleotides are TGCAGTGCTAGGCAAAGGGGACAGGGGCCCTTCTATGGCTACACCTTC. V is TRBV20-1 and J is TRBJ1-2; 10 bases line up with TRBD1. V shed 3 bases, J shed 4 bases, and the junction held 11 bases outside the gene matches. Looked up from germline, CDR1 is DFQATT and CDR2 is SNEGSKA (reference sequence). The CDR3 contains 16 residues.

This clonotype was seen at least ten times. The chain links TRBV3-1 to TRBJ1-1; D possibly corresponds to TRBD1 (5 bases). This CDR3 spans 13 amino acids. The V gene's germline CDR1 is LGHDT and CDR2 YNNKEL (reference sequence). Between the trimmed V and J ends, which lost 4 bases and 6 bases, there was a span of 12 bases. CDR3 residues: CASSRGDRAEAFF. DNA for the CDR3: TGTGCCAGCAGCCGGGGGGACCGGGCTGAAGCTTTCTTT.

This clonotype was recorded at least ten times. The V and J genes are TRBV6-1 and TRBJ1-1; D ambiguous. Trimming stripped 6 bases from V and 10 bases from J, with 15 bases between. CDR1 MNHNS and CDR2 SASEGT come from the germline V gene. CDR3 size: 12 residues. The CDR3 loop reads CASSASARRAFF. The CDR3 nucleotides read TGTGCCAGCAGCGCGAGCGCCCGTCGAGCTTTCTTT.